This TCR beta chain was identified during a study of regulatory T cells. This CDR3 region has 14 residues. With V trimmed by 6 bases and J by 3 bases, 4 bases remained unmatched. CDR1 is MNHNS, CDR2 SASEGT, per germline. Primers: 52 TRBV forward and 13 TRBJ reverse. Clones were read by immunoSEQ multiplex PCR, and TCRdb kept only the in-frame ones, dropping some. The sample lists some 30,000 clones, roughly 92% occurring once. Study-wide points: Skewed V and J usage and few unique V-J pairs marked patient repertoires, most in Tregs. Hydrophobic residues at CDR3 positions 6 and 7 were enriched in conventional CD4+ T cells of CD3G-deficient patients.

About this clone itself: Its antigen remains unidentified.

At testing, patients were 2 to 39 years old, with reduced naive and increased memory T-cell proportions. CD4+ T cells were divided by sorting: CD25-high CD127-low Tregs, CD25-low CD127-high conventional cells. Source material: conventional CD4+ T cells sorted from blood. The receptor's source is a child aged 2 to 9 with CD3G deficiency. V and J are TRBV6-1 and TRBJ2-7; 11 nucleotides match TRBD2. The CDR3 region is CASRVGLAGYEQYF. CDR3 DNA sequence: TGTGCCAGCAGAGTTGGACTAGCGGGCTACGAGCAGTACTTC.